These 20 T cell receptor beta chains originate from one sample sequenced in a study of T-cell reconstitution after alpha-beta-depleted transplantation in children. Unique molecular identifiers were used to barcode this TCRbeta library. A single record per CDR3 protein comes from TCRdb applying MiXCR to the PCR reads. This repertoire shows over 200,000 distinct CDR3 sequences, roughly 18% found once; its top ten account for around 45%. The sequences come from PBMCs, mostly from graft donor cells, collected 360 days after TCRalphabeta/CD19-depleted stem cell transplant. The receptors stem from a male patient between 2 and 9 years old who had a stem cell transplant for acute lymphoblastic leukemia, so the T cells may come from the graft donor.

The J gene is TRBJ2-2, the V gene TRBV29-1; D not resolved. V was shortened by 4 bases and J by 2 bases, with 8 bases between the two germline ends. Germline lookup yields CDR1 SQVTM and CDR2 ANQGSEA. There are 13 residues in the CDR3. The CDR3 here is CSVGTANTGELFF. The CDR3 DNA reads TGCAGCGTTGGAACAGCTAACACCGGGGAGCTGTTTTTT.

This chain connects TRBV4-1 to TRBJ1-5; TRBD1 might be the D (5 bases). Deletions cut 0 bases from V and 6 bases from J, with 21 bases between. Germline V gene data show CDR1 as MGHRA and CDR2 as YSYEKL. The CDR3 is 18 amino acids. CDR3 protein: CASSQDFRRVSRGQPQHF. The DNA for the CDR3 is TGCGCCAGCAGCCAAGACTTTCGCAGGGTGTCAAGGGGTCAGCCCCAGCATTTT.

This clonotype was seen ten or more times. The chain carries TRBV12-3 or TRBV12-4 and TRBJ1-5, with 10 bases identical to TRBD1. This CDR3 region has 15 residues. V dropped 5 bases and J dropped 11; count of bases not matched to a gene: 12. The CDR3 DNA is TGTGCCAGCAGTCCAGACAGGGGGCGATTTTATTCCCAGCATTTT. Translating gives CASSPDRGRFYSQHF.

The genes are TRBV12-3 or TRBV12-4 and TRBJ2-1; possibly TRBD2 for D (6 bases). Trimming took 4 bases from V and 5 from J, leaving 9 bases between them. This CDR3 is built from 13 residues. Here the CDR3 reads CASSSGGDNEQFF. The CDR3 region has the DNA TGTGCCAGCAGTTCGGGCGGGGACAATGAGCAGTTCTTC.

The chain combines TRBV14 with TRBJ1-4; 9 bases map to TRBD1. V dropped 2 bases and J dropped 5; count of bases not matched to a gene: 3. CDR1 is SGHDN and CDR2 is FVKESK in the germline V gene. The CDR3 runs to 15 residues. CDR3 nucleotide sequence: TGTGCCAGCAGCCAACGGGGGACAGGGAATGAAAAACTGTTTTTT. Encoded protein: CASSQRGTGNEKLFF.

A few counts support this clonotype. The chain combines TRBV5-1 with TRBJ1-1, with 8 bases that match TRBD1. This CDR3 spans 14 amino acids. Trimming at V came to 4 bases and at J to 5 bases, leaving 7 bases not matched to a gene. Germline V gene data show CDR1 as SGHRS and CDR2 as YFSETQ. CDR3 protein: CASSTGQGATEAFF. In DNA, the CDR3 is TGCGCCAGCAGCACAGGACAGGGAGCAACTGAAGCTTTCTTT.

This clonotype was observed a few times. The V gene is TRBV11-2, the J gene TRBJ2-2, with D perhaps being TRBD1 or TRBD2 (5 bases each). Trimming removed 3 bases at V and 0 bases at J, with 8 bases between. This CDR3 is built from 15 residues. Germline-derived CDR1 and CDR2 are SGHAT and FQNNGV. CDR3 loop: CASSFMGANTGELFF. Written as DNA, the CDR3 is TGTGCCAGCAGCTTTATGGGGGCGAACACCGGGGAGCTGTTTTTT.

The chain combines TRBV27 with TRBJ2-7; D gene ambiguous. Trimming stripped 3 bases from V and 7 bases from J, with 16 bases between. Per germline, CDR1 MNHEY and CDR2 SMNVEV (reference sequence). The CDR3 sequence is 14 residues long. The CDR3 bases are TGTGCCAGCAGTTTGTCGGACCGCGCTCCGGAGCAGTACTTC. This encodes CASSLSDRAPEQYF.

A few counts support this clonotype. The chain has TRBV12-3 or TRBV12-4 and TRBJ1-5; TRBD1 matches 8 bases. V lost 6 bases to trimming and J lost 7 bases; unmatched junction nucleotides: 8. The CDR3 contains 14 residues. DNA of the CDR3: TGTGCCAGCAGACAAGGACAGGGTGGGCAGCCCCAGCATTTT. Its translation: CASRQGQGGQPQHF.

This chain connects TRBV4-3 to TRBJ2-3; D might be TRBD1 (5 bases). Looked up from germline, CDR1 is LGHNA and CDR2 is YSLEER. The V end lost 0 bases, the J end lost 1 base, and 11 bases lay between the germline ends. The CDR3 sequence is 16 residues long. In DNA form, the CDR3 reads TGCGCCAGCAGCCAAGAAGGGGTTCAGGGCACAGATACGCAGTATTTT. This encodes CASSQEGVQGTDTQYF.

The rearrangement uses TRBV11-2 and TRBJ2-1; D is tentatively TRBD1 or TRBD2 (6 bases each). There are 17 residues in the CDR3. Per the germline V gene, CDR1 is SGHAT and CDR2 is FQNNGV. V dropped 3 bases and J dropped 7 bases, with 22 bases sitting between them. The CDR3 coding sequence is TGTGCCAGCAGCTTCCGTACGAGGGGGGAAACGAGAAATGAGCAGTTCTTC. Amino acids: CASSFRTRGETRNEQFF.

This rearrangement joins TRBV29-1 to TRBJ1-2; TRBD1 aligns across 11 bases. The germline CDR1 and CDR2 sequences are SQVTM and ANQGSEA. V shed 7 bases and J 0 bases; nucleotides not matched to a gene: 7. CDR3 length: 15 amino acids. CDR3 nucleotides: TGCAGCGCCGGGACAGGGGGGCCTGCTAACTATGGCTACACCTTC. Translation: CSAGTGGPANYGYTF.

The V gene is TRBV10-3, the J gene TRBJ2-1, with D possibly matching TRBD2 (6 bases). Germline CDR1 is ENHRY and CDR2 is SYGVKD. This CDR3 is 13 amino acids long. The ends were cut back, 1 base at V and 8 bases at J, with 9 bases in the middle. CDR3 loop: CAISEWEVDEQFF. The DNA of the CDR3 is TGTGCCATCAGTGAGTGGGAGGTCGATGAGCAGTTCTTC.

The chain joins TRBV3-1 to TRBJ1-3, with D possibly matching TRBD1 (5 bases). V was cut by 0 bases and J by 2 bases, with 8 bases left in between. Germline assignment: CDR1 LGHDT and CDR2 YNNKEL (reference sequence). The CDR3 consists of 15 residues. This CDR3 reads CASSQDSRAGNTIYF. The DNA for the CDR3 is TGTGCCAGCAGCCAAGATAGCAGGGCTGGAAACACCATATATTTT.

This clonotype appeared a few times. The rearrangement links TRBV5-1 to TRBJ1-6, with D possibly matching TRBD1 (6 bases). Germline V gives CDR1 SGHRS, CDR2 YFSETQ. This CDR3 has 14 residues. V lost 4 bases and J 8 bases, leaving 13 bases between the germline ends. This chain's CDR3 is CASSGNREHSPLHF. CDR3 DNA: TGCGCCAGCAGCGGAAACAGGGAGCATTCACCCCTCCACTTT.

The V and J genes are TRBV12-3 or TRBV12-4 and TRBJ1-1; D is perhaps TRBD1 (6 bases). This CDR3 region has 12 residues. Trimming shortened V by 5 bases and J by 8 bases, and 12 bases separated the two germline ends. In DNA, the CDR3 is TGTGCCAGCAGTCCCCGACAGGTAGAAGCTTTCTTT. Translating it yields CASSPRQVEAFF.

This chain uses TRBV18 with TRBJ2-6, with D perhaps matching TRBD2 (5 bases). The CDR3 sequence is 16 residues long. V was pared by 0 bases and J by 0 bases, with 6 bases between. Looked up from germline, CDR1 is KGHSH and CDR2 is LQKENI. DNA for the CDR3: TGTGCCAGCTCACCACCCGGACTCTCTGGGGCCAACGTCCTGACTTTC. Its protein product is CASSPPGLSGANVLTF.

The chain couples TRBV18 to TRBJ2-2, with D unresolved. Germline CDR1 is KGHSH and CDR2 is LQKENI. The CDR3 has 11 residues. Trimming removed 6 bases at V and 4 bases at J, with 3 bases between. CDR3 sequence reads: CASSGTGELFF. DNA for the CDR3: TGTGCCAGCTCTGGCACCGGGGAGCTGTTTTTT.

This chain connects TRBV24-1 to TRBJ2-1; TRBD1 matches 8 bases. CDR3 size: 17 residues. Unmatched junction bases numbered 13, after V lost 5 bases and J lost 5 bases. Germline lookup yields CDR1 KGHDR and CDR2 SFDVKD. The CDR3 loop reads CATSALSWDRRDNEQFF. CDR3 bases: TGTGCCACCAGTGCCCTGTCTTGGGACAGGCGGGACAATGAGCAGTTCTTC.

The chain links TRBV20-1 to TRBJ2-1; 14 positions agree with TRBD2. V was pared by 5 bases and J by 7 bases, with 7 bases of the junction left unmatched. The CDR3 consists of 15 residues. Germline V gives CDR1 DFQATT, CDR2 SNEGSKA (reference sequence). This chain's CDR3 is CSAGGLAGVGNEQFF. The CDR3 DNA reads TGCAGTGCTGGGGGACTAGCGGGAGTAGGGAATGAGCAGTTCTTC.